Below, 27 T cell receptor beta chains from the same sample are listed, as sequenced in a study of blood T cell repertoires in COVID-19. Produced via immunoSEQ multiplex PCR; TCRdb's table is partial and in-frame only. The data contain under 450,000 clones, roughly 80% of them singletons. The material sequenced was PBMCs or T cells enriched from blood (not recorded which). These receptors all come from a woman between 45 and 65 years old who had recovered from COVID-19.

This rearrangement joins TRBV18 to TRBJ1-5, with a tentative D call TRBD1 (6 bases). The germline V gene has CDR1 KGHSH and CDR2 LQKENI. The CDR3 covers 14 residues. V was clipped by 4 bases and J by 6 bases, with 13 bases between them. Written as DNA, the CDR3 is TGTGCCAGCTCACAGGCGGGGGCTCGTCAGCCCCAGCATTTT. Translation: CASSQAGARQPQHF.

The gene calls are TRBV7-8 and TRBJ2-7; D is possibly TRBD1 (6 bases). Per the germline V gene, CDR1 is SGHVS and CDR2 is FQNEAQ. CDR3 length: 15 residues. Trimming took 1 base from V and 1 from J, leaving 11 bases between them. CDR3 DNA sequence: TGTGCCAGCAGCTTAGTACAGGGCCCTTCCTACGAGCAGTACTTC. Translating it yields CASSLVQGPSYEQYF.

This clone was seen once. The chain employs TRBV7-2 and TRBJ2-7; 8 positions match TRBD1. Germline trimming cut 2 bases from V and 4 bases from J; bases unmatched to any gene: 16. The CDR3 is 18 residues long. Per the germline V gene, CDR1 is SGHTA and CDR2 is FQGNSA. CDR3 region: CASSLRSTWAGGAYEQYF. For the CDR3, the DNA is TGTGCCAGCAGCTTAAGGTCTACGTGGGCAGGGGGCGCATACGAGCAGTACTTC.

This chain joins TRBV10-2 and TRBJ1-5; 8 bases line up with TRBD1. V was clipped by 5 bases and J by 2 bases; unmatched bases: 2. The CDR3 spans 14 residues. CDR1 is WSHSY and CDR2 is SAAADI in the germline V gene. The CDR3 DNA is TGCGCCAGCAGTAGGGGACAGGGCAATCAGCCCCAGCATTTT. Its protein is CASSRGQGNQPQHF.

This clone showed up just a few times. This rearrangement joins TRBV9 to TRBJ2-7; D is unclear. The ends were cut back, 0 bases at V and 2 bases at J, with 9 bases in the middle. The CDR3 sequence is 14 residues long. Germline V gene data show CDR1 as SGDLS and CDR2 as YYNGEE. The DNA for the CDR3 is TGTGCCAGCAGCGTAGAATCAGGAACCTACGAGCAGTACTTC. This gives the protein CASSVESGTYEQYF.

This sequence joins TRBV18 and TRBJ2-1; TRBD2 matches 7 bases. In germline, CDR1 is KGHSH, CDR2 LQKENI. V lost 3 bases, J lost 9 bases, and 11 bases stayed unmatched. CDR3 length: 15 residues. The CDR3 sequence: CASSPTSVLSGEQFF. DNA of the CDR3: TGTGCCAGCTCACCCACTAGCGTGCTGAGCGGTGAGCAGTTCTTC.

The CDR3 DNA reads as TGTGCCAGCTCAAGTGGCGTATTAGCGGCCTCCTACGAGCAGTACTTC. Its translation is CASSSGVLAASYEQYF. V and J are TRBV18 and TRBJ2-7, with D tentatively TRBD2 (6 bases). Trimming took off 5 bases at V and 0 bases at J, with 17 bases between the two ends. Germline V gene lookup returns CDR1 KGHSH and CDR2 LQKENI. The CDR3 has 16 amino acids.

The chain carries TRBV6-5 and TRBJ1-1, with 8 nucleotides matching TRBD1. The V gene end was trimmed by 3 bases and the J gene end by 4 bases; junction bases not matched to a gene: 7. Germline values: CDR1 MNHEY, CDR2 SVGAGI. The CDR3 runs 15 residues. The CDR3 reads CASSYWQGATTEAFF. The CDR3, as DNA: TGTGCCAGCAGTTATTGGCAGGGGGCCACCACTGAAGCTTTCTTT.

This chain links TRBV25-1 with TRBJ2-3; D gene uncertain. The CDR3 is made up of 12 amino acids. Trimming stripped 8 bases from V and 2 bases from J, with 8 bases between. The V gene's germline CDR1 is MGHDK and CDR2 SYGVNS. The CDR3, as DNA: TGTGCCAGCGCGAAAAACACAGATACGCAGTATTTT. Encoded protein: CASAKNTDTQYF.

The V gene is TRBV7-2, the J gene TRBJ1-2, with 8 bases lining up with TRBD1. Germline assignment: CDR1 SGHTA and CDR2 FQGNSA. The CDR3 is 15 amino acids. V lost 5 bases to trimming and J lost 1 base; unmatched junction nucleotides: 6. CDR3 DNA sequence: TGTGCCAGCAGCCCCAGGACAGGGCTTAACTATGGCTACACCTTC. This sequence encodes CASSPRTGLNYGYTF.

The chain couples TRBV19 to TRBJ1-2; 7 positions agree with TRBD1. This CDR3 contains 14 residues. Germline lookup yields CDR1 LNHDA and CDR2 SQIVND (reference sequence). Germline trimming cut 6 bases from V and 0 bases from J; bases unmatched to any gene: 4. The CDR3 loop is CASRGTAANYGYTF. CDR3 sequence (DNA): TGTGCCAGTAGGGGGACAGCCGCTAACTATGGCTACACCTTC. Full variable domain (outside the CDR3, taken from reference TRBV19 and TRBJ1-2): DGGITQSPKYLFRKEGQNVTLSCEQNLNHDAMYWYRQDPGQGLRLIYYSQIVNDFQKGDIAEGYSVSREKKESFPLTVTSAQKNPTAFYLCASRGTAANYGYTFGSGTRLTVV.

This chain joins TRBV5-6 and TRBJ1-4; perhaps TRBD1 as D (6 bases). V lost 4 bases and J 5 bases, leaving 15 bases between the germline ends. The CDR3 runs 15 residues. CDR1 and CDR2 from the germline V gene are SGHDT and YYEEEE. This CDR3 reads CASSLPGQANEKLFF. The CDR3 nucleotides read TGTGCCAGCAGCCTACCGGGACAAGCGAATGAAAAACTGTTTTTT. The full variable domain, rest sourced from reference TRBV5-6 and TRBJ1-4, is DAGVTQSPTHLIKTRGQQVTLRCSPKSGHDTVSWYQQALGQGPQFIFQYYEEEERQRGNFPDRFSGHQFPNYSSELNVNALLLGDSALYLCASSLPGQANEKLFFGSGTQLSVL.

This chain links TRBV18 with TRBJ1-5; unclear D gene. Germline CDR1 is KGHSH and CDR2 is LQKENI. The CDR3 length is 13 residues. Trimming shortened V by 3 bases and J by 6 bases, and 9 bases separated the two germline ends. The CDR3 protein is CASSPLGSQPQHF. The CDR3 bases are TGTGCCAGCTCACCCCTCGGGTCTCAGCCCCAGCATTTT.

The chain carries TRBV9 and TRBJ1-2, with D uncertain. The length of the CDR3 is 15 residues. V lost 0 bases to trimming and J lost 1 base, with 10 bases between them. Germline CDR1 reads SGDLS; CDR2 reads YYNGEE. The CDR3 DNA sequence: TGTGCCAGCAGCGTAGGGGCGACGAGTAACTATGGCTACACCTTC. Its protein is CASSVGATSNYGYTF.

This chain joins TRBV5-1 and TRBJ1-4; D call uncertain. The CDR3 is made up of 12 amino acids. V dropped 7 bases and J dropped 8 bases, with 12 bases sitting between them. Germline V gives CDR1 SGHRS, CDR2 YFSETQ. CDR3 loop: CASRLLGEKLFF. CDR3 DNA sequence: TGCGCCAGCCGCCTCTTGGGCGAAAAACTGTTTTTT.

The chain combines TRBV4-2 with TRBJ1-1; 12 nucleotides match TRBD1. CDR3 size: 15 residues. Germline V gene sequence: CDR1 LGHNA, CDR2 YNFKEQ. J lost 10 bases, V lost 3 bases, and 9 bases had no gene match. CDR3 amino acids: CASSQIGTGGFVAFF. The DNA of the CDR3 is TGTGCCAGCAGCCAGATCGGGACAGGGGGCTTCGTAGCTTTCTTT.

V and J are TRBV27 and TRBJ2-5; TRBD1 aligns across 8 bases. V gave up 6 bases and J gave up 5 bases; unmatched junction bases: 11. CDR1 and CDR2 (germline): MNHEY, SMNVEV (reference sequence). The CDR3 is 15 residues long. The CDR3 DNA reads TGTGCCAGCAGCTCCTCCGGGACAGGCTGGGAGACCCAGTACTTC. Its translation is CASSSSGTGWETQYF.

This CDR3 reads CASSRTLDFDGGGEKLFF. CDR3 sequence (DNA): TGTGCCAGCAGCCGTACCCTGGACTTTGACGGAGGAGGTGAAAAACTGTTTTTT. The chain recombines TRBV3-1 (or the pseudogene TRBV3-2) with TRBJ1-4; D unclear. V was clipped by 4 bases and J by 7 bases, with 25 bases between them. The CDR3 spans 18 residues. Germline V gene lookup returns CDR1 LGHDT and CDR2 YNNKEL (reference sequence).

The chain combines TRBV11-2 with TRBJ2-1; the match to TRBD1 covers 8 bases. Germline CDR1 reads SGHAT; CDR2 reads FQNNGV. Trimming cost V 5 bases and J 7 bases; bases outside gene matches: 10. The CDR3 length is 15 residues. The CDR3 loop is CASSNGQGPGNEQFF. CDR3 coding DNA: TGTGCCAGCAGCAATGGACAGGGCCCGGGGAATGAGCAGTTCTTC.

V gene TRBV7-3 combines with J gene TRBJ2-1; 10 positions agree with TRBD2. V lost 0 bases to trimming and J lost 8 bases; unmatched junction nucleotides: 13. The germline CDR1 and CDR2 sequences are SGHTA and FQGTGA. The CDR3 covers 18 residues. CDR3: CASSLTVGAGGLSYEQFF. The CDR3 DNA follows: TGTGCCAGCAGCTTAACTGTAGGAGCGGGGGGGCTCAGCTATGAGCAGTTCTTC.

V is TRBV6-6 and J is TRBJ1-2; D is unclear. V was trimmed by 5 bases and J by 3 bases, leaving 13 bases between them. The CDR3 covers 14 residues. CDR1 is MNHNY and CDR2 is SVGAGI in the germline V gene (reference sequence). CDR3: CASSHSDSDYGYTF. DNA of the CDR3: TGTGCCAGCAGTCACAGTGATTCGGACTATGGCTACACCTTC.

The sample holds a few counts of this clone. CDR3 sequence (DNA): TGTGCCAGCAGCTTCCCCTATCAGGGAACCTACGAGCAGTACTTC. Its protein is CASSFPYQGTYEQYF. The chain employs TRBV5-6 and TRBJ2-7, with D possibly matching TRBD1 (5 bases). CDR3 length equals 15 residues. Trimming took off 2 bases at V and 2 bases at J, with 14 bases between the two ends. Germline V lookup: CDR1 SGHDT, CDR2 YYEEEE.

This rearrangement joins TRBV18 to TRBJ1-4; possible D gene TRBD1, 6 bases. The V end was cut by 5 bases, the J end by 0 bases, with 16 bases between. The CDR3 length is 17 residues. CDR1 and CDR2 from the germline V gene are KGHSH and LQKENI. CDR3 sequence reads: CASSSIPTGTTNEKLFF. CDR3 DNA sequence: TGTGCCAGCTCATCAATTCCTACAGGGACAACTAATGAAAAACTGTTTTTT.

This chain links TRBV4-2 with TRBJ1-1; perhaps TRBD1 as D (5 bases). Trimming removed 1 base from V and 8 bases from J, with 8 bases in between. This CDR3 has 12 residues. Germline V gives CDR1 LGHNA, CDR2 YNFKEQ. CDR3 protein: CASSQAAGEAFF. DNA for the CDR3: TGTGCCAGCAGCCAAGCCGCAGGGGAAGCTTTCTTT.

This chain links TRBV28 with TRBJ1-2, with 8 bases identical to TRBD1. J gave up 8 bases and V 4 bases, and 12 bases lay outside the gene matches. The CDR3 sequence is 15 residues long. Germline V CDR1 and CDR2: MDHEN, SYDVKM. CDR3 loop: CASSSRQTGDLGYTF. In DNA, the CDR3 is TGTGCCAGCAGTTCCCGACAGACAGGGGACCTGGGCTACACCTTC.

This clone has just one count. This chain connects TRBV5-6 to TRBJ1-6; D is perhaps TRBD1 (6 bases). The CDR3 contains 14 residues. V was trimmed by 4 bases and J by 10 bases, leaving 15 bases between them. Germline CDR1 is SGHDT and CDR2 is YYEEEE. The chain's CDR3 is CASSKQGEESPLHF. CDR3 bases: TGTGCCAGCAGCAAACAGGGAGAAGAATCACCCCTCCACTTT.

The rearrangement joins TRBV30 to TRBJ2-5; TRBD1 aligns across 8 bases. The J segment lost 4 bases and the V segment lost 5 bases, leaving 9 bases of the junction unmatched. CDR1 and CDR2 from the germline V gene are GTSNPN and SVGIG (reference sequence). This CDR3 is built from 14 residues. CDR3 bases: TGTGCCTGGGGACAGGGTCGGGTTCGAGAGACCCAGTACTTC. Protein product: CAWGQGRVRETQYF.